The 5 T cell receptor beta chains given below trace back to one sample, sequenced in a study of fetal regulatory T cell absence and autoimmunity. The table came from immunoSEQ multiplex PCR; TCRdb's copy has only in-frame clones and leaves some out. This table holds roughly 95,000 clones, approximately 79% found once. The source material was pancreas tissue. Receptor source: a male donor with IPEX syndrome.

The chain is built from TRBV30 and TRBJ1-1; D remains ambiguous. Germline-derived CDR1 and CDR2 are GTSNPN and SVGIG (reference sequence). CDR3 length: 14 residues. V shed 0 bases and J shed 3 bases, with 11 bases lying between them. The CDR3 DNA reads as TGTGCCTGGAGTGTGGGGTATGGGGACACTGAAGCTTTCTTT. It is translated as CAWSVGYGDTEAFF.

This clone came up a few times. The rearrangement uses TRBV27 and TRBJ2-2; D may be TRBD2 (6 bases). This CDR3 has 12 residues. Germline V CDR1 and CDR2: MNHEY, SMNVEV (reference sequence). V was trimmed by 3 bases and J by 7 bases, leaving 6 bases between them. The CDR3 coding sequence is TGTGCCAGCAGTTTTAGCGGCGGGGAGCTGTTTTTT. Amino acids: CASSFSGGELFF.

The J gene is TRBJ2-3, the V gene TRBV10-3; 8 bases are shared with TRBD2. V shed 10 bases, J shed 4 bases, and the junction held 7 bases outside the gene matches. CDR1 is ENHRY, CDR2 SYGVKD, per germline. This CDR3 has 13 residues. The CDR3 region is CATIAGYSDTQYF. As DNA, the CDR3 is TGTGCCACGATAGCGGGATATTCAGATACGCAGTATTTT.

The chain recombines TRBV5-6 with TRBJ1-3; perhaps TRBD1 as D (6 bases). The V and J ends lost 4 bases and 1 base respectively, with 15 bases between them. Germline V gene sequence: CDR1 SGHDT, CDR2 YYEEEE. The CDR3 length is 16 residues. The chain's CDR3 is CASSATGRWSGNTIYF. CDR3 DNA: TGTGCCAGCAGCGCGACAGGTCGATGGTCTGGAAACACCATATATTTT.

This clone has just a few counts. The chain uses TRBV7-8 and TRBJ2-7; D assignment may be TRBD1 or TRBD2 (6 bases each). Trimming left V 0 bases short and J 5 bases short, with 20 bases between. The CDR3 runs to 17 residues. Germline CDR1 and CDR2: SGHVS and FQNEAQ. The DNA for the CDR3 is TGTGCCAGCAGCTTAGCGTGGCCGGGGGCCCTATTGAACGAGCAGTACTTC. It yields the protein CASSLAWPGALLNEQYF.